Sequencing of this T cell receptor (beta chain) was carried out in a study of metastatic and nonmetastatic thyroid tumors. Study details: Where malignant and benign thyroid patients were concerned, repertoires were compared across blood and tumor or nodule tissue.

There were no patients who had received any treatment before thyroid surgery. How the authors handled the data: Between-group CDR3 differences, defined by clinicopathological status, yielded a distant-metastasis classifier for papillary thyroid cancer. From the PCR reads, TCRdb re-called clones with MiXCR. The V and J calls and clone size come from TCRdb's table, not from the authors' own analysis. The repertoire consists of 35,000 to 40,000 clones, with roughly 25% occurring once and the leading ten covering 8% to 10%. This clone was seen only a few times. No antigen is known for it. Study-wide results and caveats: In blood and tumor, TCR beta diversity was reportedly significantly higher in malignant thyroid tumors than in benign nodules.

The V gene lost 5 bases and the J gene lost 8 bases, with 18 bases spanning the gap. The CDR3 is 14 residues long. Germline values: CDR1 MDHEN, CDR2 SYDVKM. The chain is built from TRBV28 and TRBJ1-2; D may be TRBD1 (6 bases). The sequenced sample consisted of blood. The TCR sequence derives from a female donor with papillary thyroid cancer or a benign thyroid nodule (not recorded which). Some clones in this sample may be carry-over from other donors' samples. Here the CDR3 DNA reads TGTGCCAGCAGTCCCCACCTCGGGGGCAGAGGCTACACCTTC. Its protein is CASSPHLGGRGYTF.